Given below is one T cell receptor beta chain in context. The data derive from a study of tumor-infiltrating lymphocytes in primary liver carcinoma. Study background: The study enrolled male and female patients aged 30 to 69 years. Each of the growths was stage T1-T3 N0M0, extending about 4.2 to 11 cm across.

The study co-extracted DNA and RNA from approximately 20-30 mg of unsorted bulk tissue. Surgeons resected the patients' primary liver carcinomas. Samples were taken from five separate regions of every tumor. cDNA specific to TCR beta was made from 500 ng of total RNA, with a constant-region primer employed for priming. Modified slightly, ARM-PCR produced TCR beta libraries over three nested multiplex PCR rounds. It was with TRBV1-TRBV30 forward primers and a C-beta reverse primer that the first two PCR rounds were run, at around 11 cycles each. Each CDR3 protein gets one entry after TCRdb re-called the multiplex PCR reads with MiXCR. The sample gives 47,000 or so distinct CDR3 sequences, about 80% of which show up once; around 28% is in the top ten. Germline V CDR1 and CDR2: SGHAT, FQNNGV. The CDR3 spans 13 residues.

The TCR was taken from a man aged 40-49 years with primary liver carcinoma and hepatitis B virus infection. Sequencing was done on a sample of liver tumor tissue from sampling region 3. Subset defined: tumor region T3, left-lateral pole. The rearrangement uses TRBV11-2 and TRBJ2-1; D may be TRBD1 (5 bases). The CDR3 loop reads CDRSLNDAYEQFF. The CDR3 nucleotides are TGTGACAGGAGTTTAAATGATGCCTATGAGCAGTTCTTC.